Listed here are 5 T cell receptor beta chains from one sample, sequenced in a study of blood T cell repertoires in COVID-19. Using immunoSEQ multiplex PCR, the repertoire was profiled, and TCRdb retains in-frame clones only, with some absent. The data show roughly 390,000 clones, 85% seen once. Sequences were obtained from peripheral blood. The source of these receptors is a woman between 18 and 29 years old with acute or convalescent COVID-19.

The chain combines TRBV28 with TRBJ2-1, with TRBD2 matching 7 bases. This CDR3 is 15 amino acids long. After removal of 4 bases from V and 11 bases from J, the junction contained 14 bases not matched to a gene. Germline CDR1 is MDHEN and CDR2 is SYDVKM. CDR3 loop: CASSSRDYRSGKQFF. The DNA of the CDR3 is TGTGCCAGCAGTTCCCGGGACTATAGGAGCGGTAAGCAGTTCTTC.

The chain carries TRBV29-1 and TRBJ1-5; D may be TRBD1 (5 bases). From germline, CDR1 is SQVTM and CDR2 ANQGSEA. V shed 7 bases and J shed 0 bases, with 13 bases lying between them. The CDR3 has 14 amino acids. CDR3 DNA sequence: TGCAGCGCCGGGGGGGGTCATAGCAATCAGCCCCAGCATTTT. Translating it yields CSAGGGHSNQPQHF. The full variable domain, rest sourced from reference TRBV29-1 and TRBJ1-5, is SAVISQKPSRDICQRGTSLTIQCQVDSQVTMMFWYRQQPGQSLTLIATANQGSEATYESGFVIDKFPISRPNLTFSTLTVSNMSPEDSSIYLCSAGGGHSNQPQHFGDGTRLSIL.

About this clone: Other DNA sequences of this sample code for an identical CDR3. This chain links TRBV19 with TRBJ1-3, with TRBD1 as a possible D gene (5 bases). The CDR3 consists of 13 residues. V lost 9 bases and J lost 0, with 9 bases in between. CDR1 is LNHDA, CDR2 SQIVND, per germline (reference sequence). CDR3 region: CASRASSGNTIYF. The DNA of the CDR3 is TGTGCCAGCAGGGCCAGCTCTGGAAACACCATATATTTT.

The V and J genes are TRBV14 and TRBJ2-2; D is unresolved. Trimming removed 0 bases at V and 4 bases at J, with 12 bases between. CDR1 is SGHDN and CDR2 is FVKESK in the germline V gene. The CDR3 contains 16 residues. The CDR3 spells CASSQDVLVGTGELFF. The CDR3 nucleotides read TGTGCCAGCAGCCAAGATGTCCTAGTAGGCACCGGGGAGCTGTTTTTT. The complete variable domain, with remaining parts taken from reference TRBV14 and TRBJ2-2, reads EAGVTQFPSHSVIEKGQTVTLRCDPISGHDNLYWYRRVMGKEIKFLLHFVKESKQDESGMPNNRFLAERTGGTYSTLKVQPAELEDSGVYFCASSQDVLVGTGELFFGEGSRLTVL.

The J gene is TRBJ2-6, the V gene TRBV5-8; D ambiguous. V was pared by 1 base and J by 1 base, with 3 bases between. Germline loops: CDR1 SGHTS, CDR2 YDEGEE. This CDR3 contains 14 residues. This CDR3 is CASSLPSGANVLTF. CDR3 bases: TGTGCCAGCAGCTTGCCGTCTGGGGCCAACGTCCTGACTTTC.